This T cell receptor (beta chain) was captured by sequencing in a study of T cell repertoires in cytomegalovirus infection. From the reads, TCRdb called clonotypes with MiXCR, one entry per CDR3 protein. The sample contains 350,000 to 500,000 distinct CDR3 sequences, 25% to 40% of which appear only once. This sequence was found in a human donor in good health (CMV status not recorded). Some clones in this sample may be carry-over from other donors' samples. The source material was PBMCs.

CDR3 in DNA: TGCAGTGCTGGTGGAACAGGGGGCAGAGAGACGCAGTATTTT. Protein product: CSAGGTGGRETQYF. J is TRBJ2-3 and V is TRBV20-1; TRBD1 matches 9 bases. This CDR3 is 14 amino acids long. V trimming: 5 bases; J trimming: 9 bases; junction bases outside the gene matches: 12. Germline values: CDR1 DFQATT, CDR2 SNEGSKA (reference sequence).